These T cell receptor beta chains were read from a single sample in a study of neurological immune-mediated disorders. One entry per CDR3 protein, called by TCRdb with MiXCR from the 5' RACE reads. The table lists fewer than 45,000 distinct CDR3 sequences, under 9.5% of them singletons. Input material: PBMCs. The receptors here all came from a woman aged 40 to 49 in good health. Both conserved end residues are part of each CDR3. Each record gives: clone size, J gene, D gene, CDR3 length, V gene, CDR3 protein, CDR3 DNA. D genes are given only for firm matches. Clone size is not always given. Where it is, it says once, few, many or a class for expanded clones.

clone_size: many; j_call: TRBJ2-7; d_call: -; cdr3_length: 14; v_call: TRBV7-8; cdr3_aa: CASSLAGGRYEQYF; cdr3_nt: TGTGCCAGCAGCTTAGCGGGAGGCCGCTACGAGCAGTACTTC
clone_size: few; j_call: TRBJ1-3; d_call: -; cdr3_length: 14; v_call: TRBV12-3/TRBV12-4; cdr3_aa: CASSLFSLEDTIYF; cdr3_nt: TGTGCCAGCAGTTTGTTTTCTCTTGAGGACACCATATATTTT
clone_size: many; j_call: TRBJ2-7; d_call: TRBD1; cdr3_length: 14; v_call: TRBV5-1; cdr3_aa: CASSKGTGVYEQYF; cdr3_nt: TGCGCCAGCAGCAAAGGGACAGGGGTCTACGAGCAGTACTTC
clone_size: many; j_call: TRBJ1-2; d_call: TRBD1; cdr3_length: 16; v_call: TRBV10-3; cdr3_aa: CAISESERGHFYGYTF; cdr3_nt: TGTGCCATCAGTGAGTCGGAGAGGGGGCACTTCTATGGCTACACCTTC
clone_size: many; j_call: TRBJ2-7; d_call: -; cdr3_length: 15; v_call: TRBV19; cdr3_aa: CASSPDSSLDYEQYF; cdr3_nt: TGTGCCAGTAGTCCCGACAGCTCCCTGGATTACGAGCAGTACTTC
clone_size: many; j_call: TRBJ2-3; d_call: -; cdr3_length: 14; v_call: TRBV7-2; cdr3_aa: CASSLRRDPDTQYF; cdr3_nt: TGTGCCAGCAGCTTAAGGCGGGACCCAGATACGCAGTATTTT
clone_size: many; j_call: TRBJ2-5; d_call: -; cdr3_length: 15; v_call: TRBV4-3; cdr3_aa: CASSQGNYLDETQYF; cdr3_nt: TGCGCCAGCAGCCAAGGGAATTATCTTGATGAGACCCAGTACTTC
clone_size: many; j_call: TRBJ2-3; d_call: -; cdr3_length: 14; v_call: TRBV20-1; cdr3_aa: CSVPGLTSTDTQYF; cdr3_nt: TGCAGTGTTCCTGGACTAACCAGCACAGATACGCAGTATTTT
clone_size: many; j_call: TRBJ2-6; d_call: -; cdr3_length: 19; v_call: TRBV14; cdr3_aa: CASSHPNRGRHSGANVLTF; cdr3_nt: TGTGCCAGCAGCCACCCAAATCGGGGACGGCACTCTGGGGCCAACGTCCTGACTTTC
clone_size: many; j_call: TRBJ2-1; d_call: -; cdr3_length: 15; v_call: TRBV6-5; cdr3_aa: CASSYGDLPHNEQFF; cdr3_nt: TGTGCCAGCAGTTACGGGGACCTACCCCACAATGAGCAGTTCTTC
clone_size: many; j_call: TRBJ2-2; d_call: TRBD1; cdr3_length: 18; v_call: TRBV10-3; cdr3_aa: CAISESIGATGTAGELFF; cdr3_nt: TGTGCCATCAGTGAGTCGATCGGGGCGACAGGGACCGCCGGGGAGCTGTTTTTT
clone_size: many; j_call: TRBJ2-3; d_call: TRBD2; cdr3_length: 16; v_call: TRBV5-1; cdr3_aa: CASSGLAGGPGDTQYF; cdr3_nt: TGCGCCAGCAGCGGACTAGCGGGGGGGCCTGGCGATACGCAGTATTTT
clone_size: many; j_call: TRBJ2-1; d_call: TRBD2; cdr3_length: 17; v_call: TRBV13; cdr3_aa: CASSSISGRAGRHEQFF; cdr3_nt: TGTGCCAGCAGCTCTATTAGCGGGAGGGCCGGTCGGCATGAGCAGTTCTTC
clone_size: many; j_call: TRBJ2-1; d_call: -; cdr3_length: 13; v_call: TRBV5-1; cdr3_aa: CASSLEQILEQFF; cdr3_nt: TGCGCCAGCAGCTTGGAGCAGATTTTGGAGCAGTTCTTC
clone_size: medium-sized; j_call: TRBJ1-6; d_call: -; cdr3_length: 12; v_call: TRBV7-2; cdr3_aa: CASSLPNSPLHF; cdr3_nt: TGTGCCAGCAGCTTGCCGAATTCACCCCTCCACTTT
clone_size: many; j_call: TRBJ1-4; d_call: TRBD1; cdr3_length: 16; v_call: TRBV10-3; cdr3_aa: CAIKPGQGSTNEKLFF; cdr3_nt: TGTGCCATCAAACCGGGACAGGGATCAACTAATGAAAAACTGTTTTTT
clone_size: many; j_call: TRBJ2-7; d_call: -; cdr3_length: 13; v_call: TRBV7-9; cdr3_aa: CASSSTISYEQYF; cdr3_nt: TGTGCCAGCAGCTCGACAATCTCCTACGAGCAGTACTTC
clone_size: many; j_call: TRBJ1-6; d_call: -; cdr3_length: 12; v_call: TRBV30; cdr3_aa: CAWDFYNSPLHF; cdr3_nt: TGTGCCTGGGACTTCTATAATTCACCCCTCCACTTT
clone_size: many; j_call: TRBJ1-4; d_call: -; cdr3_length: 14; v_call: TRBV6-5; cdr3_aa: CASRSPGSGEKLFF; cdr3_nt: TGTGCCAGCAGATCCCCTGGGTCTGGAGAAAAACTGTTTTTT
clone_size: many; j_call: TRBJ2-5; d_call: -; cdr3_length: 14; v_call: TRBV29-1; cdr3_aa: CSVESLRGRGTQYF; cdr3_nt: TGCAGCGTTGAATCTCTCCGGGGGCGAGGGACCCAGTACTTC
clone_size: many; j_call: TRBJ2-5; d_call: -; cdr3_length: 14; v_call: TRBV20-1; cdr3_aa: CSARGGATQETQYF; cdr3_nt: TGCAGTGCTAGAGGTGGGGCAACCCAAGAGACCCAGTACTTC
clone_size: many; j_call: TRBJ2-1; d_call: TRBD2; cdr3_length: 15; v_call: TRBV7-9; cdr3_aa: CASSGPGTSTHEQFF; cdr3_nt: TGTGCCAGCAGCGGGCCCGGGACTAGTACCCATGAGCAGTTCTTC
clone_size: many; j_call: TRBJ2-1; d_call: TRBD1; cdr3_length: 14; v_call: TRBV29-1; cdr3_aa: CSTFRQGPYNEQFF; cdr3_nt: TGCAGCACCTTCCGACAGGGGCCCTACAATGAGCAGTTCTTC
clone_size: many; j_call: TRBJ1-5; d_call: -; cdr3_length: 15; v_call: TRBV10-3; cdr3_aa: CAIGEGQTKNQPQHF; cdr3_nt: TGTGCCATCGGAGAGGGACAAACAAAAAATCAGCCCCAGCATTTT
clone_size: many; j_call: TRBJ2-7; d_call: TRBD2; cdr3_length: 16; v_call: TRBV28; cdr3_aa: CASSSGTSGMRYEQYF; cdr3_nt: TGTGCCAGCAGTTCCGGGACTAGCGGGATGCGTTACGAGCAGTACTTC
clone_size: many; j_call: TRBJ2-2; d_call: -; cdr3_length: 15; v_call: TRBV5-1; cdr3_aa: CASSLETLETGELFF; cdr3_nt: TGCGCCAGCAGCTTGGAAACCCTAGAGACCGGGGAGCTGTTTTTT
clone_size: many; j_call: TRBJ2-5; d_call: -; cdr3_length: 14; v_call: TRBV18; cdr3_aa: CASSPPGQEETQYF; cdr3_nt: TGTGCCAGCTCACCCCCCGGACAAGAAGAGACCCAGTACTTC
clone_size: -; j_call: TRBJ2-1; d_call: TRBD2; cdr3_length: 17; v_call: TRBV28; cdr3_aa: CASRYVAGGPAYNEQFF; cdr3_nt: TGTGCCAGTAGATACGTAGCGGGGGGGCCGGCCTACAATGAGCAGTTCTTC
clone_size: many; j_call: TRBJ1-2; d_call: -; cdr3_length: 14; v_call: TRBV10-3; cdr3_aa: CAISDPGAAYGYTF; cdr3_nt: TGTGCCATCAGTGACCCCGGGGCGGCCTATGGCTACACCTTC
clone_size: many; j_call: TRBJ1-1; d_call: -; cdr3_length: 13; v_call: TRBV24-1; cdr3_aa: CATSDFWGTEAFF; cdr3_nt: TGTGCCACCAGTGATTTTTGGGGCACTGAAGCTTTCTTT
clone_size: many; j_call: TRBJ1-5; d_call: -; cdr3_length: 15; v_call: TRBV5-5; cdr3_aa: CASSLVGERSQPQHF; cdr3_nt: TGTGCCAGCAGCTTGGTAGGCGAGAGGAGTCAGCCCCAGCATTTT
clone_size: many; j_call: TRBJ2-3; d_call: -; cdr3_length: 13; v_call: TRBV11-2; cdr3_aa: CASSLGPTDTQYF; cdr3_nt: TGTGCCAGCAGCTTGGGCCCAACAGATACGCAGTATTTT
clone_size: many; j_call: TRBJ2-7; d_call: -; cdr3_length: 19; v_call: TRBV28; cdr3_aa: CASSGNGGLIEPHSYEQYF; cdr3_nt: TGTGCCAGCAGTGGGAACGGGGGGCTTATAGAACCTCACTCCTACGAGCAGTACTTC
clone_size: few; j_call: TRBJ2-3; d_call: -; cdr3_length: 11; v_call: TRBV24-1; cdr3_aa: CATSGGDTQYF; cdr3_nt: TGTGCCACCAGTGGCGGGGATACGCAGTATTTT
clone_size: many; j_call: TRBJ1-5; d_call: TRBD1; cdr3_length: 18; v_call: TRBV6-4; cdr3_aa: CASSLLRQGANLNQPQHF; cdr3_nt: TGTGCCAGCAGTTTGCTTCGACAGGGGGCGAACCTCAATCAGCCCCAGCATTTT
clone_size: many; j_call: TRBJ1-1; d_call: TRBD1; cdr3_length: 15; v_call: TRBV5-1; cdr3_aa: CASSLGTGVSTEAFF; cdr3_nt: TGCGCCAGCAGCTTGGGGACAGGGGTGAGCACTGAAGCTTTCTTT
clone_size: many; j_call: TRBJ2-3; d_call: TRBD1; cdr3_length: 14; v_call: TRBV6-1; cdr3_aa: CASMRTGSGDTQYF; cdr3_nt: TGTGCCAGCATGAGGACAGGGTCCGGAGATACGCAGTATTTT
clone_size: many; j_call: TRBJ1-5; d_call: -; cdr3_length: 16; v_call: TRBV27; cdr3_aa: CASSQGTAPSNQPQHF; cdr3_nt: TGTGCCAGCAGCCAAGGAACGGCACCTAGCAATCAGCCCCAGCATTTT
clone_size: many; j_call: TRBJ1-2; d_call: -; cdr3_length: 16; v_call: TRBV14; cdr3_aa: CASSQVVGQGLSGYTF; cdr3_nt: TGTGCCAGCAGCCAAGTTGTGGGCCAGGGATTATCTGGCTACACCTTC
clone_size: many; j_call: TRBJ2-1; d_call: TRBD2; cdr3_length: 15; v_call: TRBV10-3; cdr3_aa: CAISEGLAGYNEQFF; cdr3_nt: TGTGCCATCAGTGAGGGACTAGCGGGGTACAATGAGCAGTTCTTC
clone_size: many; j_call: TRBJ2-7; d_call: -; cdr3_length: 12; v_call: TRBV6-2/TRBV6-3; cdr3_aa: CASSFGGNEQYF; cdr3_nt: TGTGCCAGCAGCTTTGGAGGAAACGAGCAGTACTTC
clone_size: -; j_call: TRBJ2-3; d_call: TRBD2; cdr3_length: 17; v_call: TRBV7-2; cdr3_aa: CASSFGGVAGVTDTQYF; cdr3_nt: TGTGCCAGCAGCTTCGGTGGGGTAGCGGGGGTGACAGATACGCAGTATTTT
clone_size: many; j_call: TRBJ2-3; d_call: TRBD1; cdr3_length: 15; v_call: TRBV5-1; cdr3_aa: CASSFGQGASDTQYF; cdr3_nt: TGCGCCAGCAGCTTCGGACAGGGGGCCTCAGATACGCAGTATTTT
clone_size: many; j_call: TRBJ2-7; d_call: TRBD1; cdr3_length: 15; v_call: TRBV10-3; cdr3_aa: CAIRGSGTGFNEQYF; cdr3_nt: TGTGCCATCAGGGGGTCCGGGACAGGGTTTAACGAGCAGTACTTC
clone_size: many; j_call: TRBJ1-1; d_call: -; cdr3_length: 12; v_call: TRBV3-1; cdr3_aa: CASSPRGEEAFF; cdr3_nt: TGTGCCAGCAGCCCTAGAGGGGAGGAAGCTTTCTTT
clone_size: many; j_call: TRBJ1-5; d_call: -; cdr3_length: 14; v_call: TRBV12-3/TRBV12-4; cdr3_aa: CASSLTASNQPQHF; cdr3_nt: TGTGCCAGCAGTTTGACGGCTAGCAATCAGCCCCAGCATTTT
clone_size: many; j_call: TRBJ1-2; d_call: -; cdr3_length: 13; v_call: TRBV4-2; cdr3_aa: CASSQGVDYGYTF; cdr3_nt: TGTGCCAGCAGCCAAGGGGTCGACTATGGCTACACCTTC
clone_size: many; j_call: TRBJ1-1; d_call: -; cdr3_length: 13; v_call: TRBV9; cdr3_aa: CASSVGGDTEAFF; cdr3_nt: TGTGCCAGCAGCGTAGGGGGGGACACTGAAGCTTTCTTT
clone_size: many; j_call: TRBJ1-1; d_call: -; cdr3_length: 13; v_call: TRBV29-1; cdr3_aa: CSTLGGDGLEAFF; cdr3_nt: TGCAGCACCCTGGGAGGGGACGGGCTTGAAGCTTTCTTT
clone_size: few; j_call: TRBJ2-1; d_call: -; cdr3_length: 13; v_call: TRBV29-1; cdr3_aa: CSVTVSSYNEQFF; cdr3_nt: TGCAGCGTCACGGTTAGCTCCTACAATGAGCAGTTCTTC
clone_size: -; j_call: TRBJ1-1; d_call: -; cdr3_length: 14; v_call: TRBV5-1; cdr3_aa: CASSSREGNTEALF; cdr3_nt: TGCGCCAGCAGCAGCCGGGAGGGGAACACTGAAGCTTTATTT